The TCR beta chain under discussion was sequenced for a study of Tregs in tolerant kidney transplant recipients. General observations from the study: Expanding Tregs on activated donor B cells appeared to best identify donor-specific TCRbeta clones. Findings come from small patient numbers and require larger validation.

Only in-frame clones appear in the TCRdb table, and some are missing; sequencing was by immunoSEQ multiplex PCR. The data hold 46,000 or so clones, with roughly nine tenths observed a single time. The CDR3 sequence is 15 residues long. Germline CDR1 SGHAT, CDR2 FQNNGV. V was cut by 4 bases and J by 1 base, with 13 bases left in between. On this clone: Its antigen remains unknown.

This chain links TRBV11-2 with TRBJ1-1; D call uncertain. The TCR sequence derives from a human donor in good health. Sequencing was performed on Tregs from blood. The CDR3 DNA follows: TGTGCCAGCAGCTGGTCTTTGGGAACGAACACTGAAGCTTTCTTT. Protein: CASSWSLGTNTEAFF.